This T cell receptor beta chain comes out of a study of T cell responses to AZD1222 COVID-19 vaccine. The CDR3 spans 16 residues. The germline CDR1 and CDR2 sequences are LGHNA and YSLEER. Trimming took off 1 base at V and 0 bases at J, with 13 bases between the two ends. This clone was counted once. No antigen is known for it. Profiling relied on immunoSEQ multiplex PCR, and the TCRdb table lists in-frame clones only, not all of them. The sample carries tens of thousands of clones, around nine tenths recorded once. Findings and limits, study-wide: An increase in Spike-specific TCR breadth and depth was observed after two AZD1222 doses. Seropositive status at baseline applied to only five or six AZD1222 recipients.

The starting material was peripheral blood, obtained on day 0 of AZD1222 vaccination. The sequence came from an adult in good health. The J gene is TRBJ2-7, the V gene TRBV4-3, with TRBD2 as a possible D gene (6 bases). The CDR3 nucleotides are TGCGCCAGCAGCCAAGTTTCCGGGAGTGCCTCCTACGAGCAGTACTTC. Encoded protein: CASSQVSGSASYEQYF.